The 32 T cell receptor beta chains given below trace back to one sample, sequenced in a study of blood T cell repertoires in COVID-19. Here immunoSEQ multiplex PCR was the method, and the copy in TCRdb shows in-frame clones only, minus some. The sample lists around 200,000 clones, roughly nine tenths seen once, with roughly 3.2% in the top ten. Sample: PBMCs or T cells enriched from blood (not recorded which). All receptors derive from a woman in her fifties or sixties in a cohort exposed to, infected with or recovered from COVID-19 (not recorded which).

The table lists this clone with a few counts. V gene TRBV10-1 combines with J gene TRBJ2-7, with D possibly matching TRBD2 (5 bases). CDR1 WNHNN and CDR2 SYGVQD come from the germline V gene (reference sequence). V lost 3 bases, J lost 5 bases, and 11 bases lay in between. CDR3 length: 13 residues. CDR3 loop: CASSERGSDEQYF. The CDR3 nucleotides are TGCGCCAGCAGTGAACGGGGATCGGACGAGCAGTACTTC.

This chain connects TRBV4-3 to TRBJ1-3; D is ambiguous. Germline V gene data show CDR1 as LGHNA and CDR2 as YSLEER. This CDR3 has 16 amino acids. V dropped 0 bases and J dropped 0 bases, with 9 bases sitting between them. The chain's CDR3 is CASSQEATFSGNTIYF. CDR3 nucleotides: TGCGCCAGCAGCCAAGAGGCAACCTTCTCTGGAAACACCATATATTTT.

The chain joins TRBV28 to TRBJ1-2; D is unresolved. CDR1 MDHEN and CDR2 SYDVKM come from the germline V gene. The CDR3 consists of 14 residues. V lost 8 bases and J 2 bases, leaving 15 bases between the germline ends. CDR3 nucleotides: TGTGCCAGCGGTATCGATACAGAAAACTATGGCTACACCTTC. This codes for CASGIDTENYGYTF.

Only one count was recorded for this clone. The V and J genes are TRBV4-2 and TRBJ2-4, with D unresolved. Germline V gives CDR1 LGHNA, CDR2 YNFKEQ. V lost 1 base, J lost 5 bases, and 15 bases lay in between. The CDR3 consists of 16 residues. CDR3 DNA sequence: TGTGCCAGCAGCCAAGGCCCTGCAGGTAGTGAAAACATTCAGTACTTC. Residues: CASSQGPAGSENIQYF.

V gene TRBV11-2 combines with J gene TRBJ2-1; perhaps TRBD1 as D (6 bases). The germline V gene has CDR1 SGHAT and CDR2 FQNNGV. The CDR3 has 13 residues. Trimming cost V 7 bases and J 8 bases, with 15 bases left between them. The CDR3 DNA follows: TGTGCCAGCACCCCCGTGGGGGCTGATGAGCAGTTCTTC. Translated: CASTPVGADEQFF.

The V gene is TRBV15, the J gene TRBJ2-7, with TRBD1 matching 7 bases. This CDR3 spans 16 amino acids. J was trimmed by 3 bases and V by 3 bases; bases with no gene match: 11. Per germline, CDR1 LNHNV and CDR2 YYDKDF (reference sequence). CDR3 sequence (DNA): TGTGCCACCAGCAGGTCAGGGACAGTCGAAAGCTACGAGCAGTACTTC. It codes for CATSRSGTVESYEQYF.

The chain links TRBV27 to TRBJ2-3; 12 bases are shared with TRBD2. The germline gives CDR1 MNHEY, CDR2 SMNVEV (reference sequence). This CDR3 comprises 14 residues. After removal of 6 bases from V and 6 bases from J, the junction contained 4 bases not matched to a gene. In nucleotides, the CDR3 is TGTGCCAGCAGGGGGACTAGCGGGCGGGATACGCAGTATTTT. Protein sequence: CASRGTSGRDTQYF.

The genes are TRBV27 and TRBJ2-1; D is uncertain. From germline, CDR1 is MNHEY and CDR2 SMNVEV (reference sequence). Trimming left V 4 bases short and J 8 bases short, with 9 bases between. CDR3 length: 12 residues. CDR3 coding DNA: TGTGCCAGCAGTTCTATTTTCGATGAGCAGTTCTTC. It codes for CASSSIFDEQFF.

V is TRBV5-1 and J is TRBJ1-1; possibly TRBD1 for D (6 bases). Germline CDR1 and CDR2: SGHRS and YFSETQ. The CDR3 is 14 residues long. The V end was cut by 3 bases, the J end by 3 bases, with 12 bases between. DNA for the CDR3: TGCGCCAGCAGCTCAAACAAGGGGGACACTGAAGCTTTCTTT. Amino acid sequence: CASSSNKGDTEAFF.

This clone was observed once. This chain connects TRBV7-9 to TRBJ2-1; 8 nucleotides align to TRBD2. CDR1 is SEHNR and CDR2 is FQNEAQ in the germline V gene (reference sequence). J lost 9 bases, V lost 1 base, and 11 bases had no gene match. This CDR3 has 16 residues. The CDR3 loop is CASSLVGAGVMGEQFF. CDR3 DNA sequence: TGTGCCAGCAGCTTAGTTGGAGCGGGGGTAATGGGTGAGCAGTTCTTC. The full variable domain, with the rest looked up from reference TRBV7-9 and TRBJ2-1, is DTGVSQNPRHKITKRGQNVTFRCDPISEHNRLYWYRQTLGQGPEFLTYFQNEAQLEKSRLLSDRFSAERPKGSFSTLEIQRTEQGDSAMYLCASSLVGAGVMGEQFFGPGTRLTVL.

The chain joins TRBV5-1 to TRBJ2-7, with 7 bases identical to TRBD1. Looked up from germline, CDR1 is SGHRS and CDR2 is YFSETQ. The trim removed 6 bases at V and 2 bases at J, leaving 23 bases unmatched. The CDR3 totals 19 residues. The CDR3 loop is CASTSSGRGSEGAPYEQYF. DNA of the CDR3: TGCGCCAGCACCTCCTCGGGCAGGGGGAGCGAAGGCGCACCCTACGAGCAGTACTTC.

The chain is built from TRBV9 and TRBJ2-7, with 10 bases that match TRBD2. V was clipped by 2 bases and J by 3 bases; unmatched bases: 2. CDR1 is SGDLS, CDR2 YYNGEE, per germline. CDR3 length equals 14 residues. The DNA for the CDR3 is TGTGCCAGCAGCGTCGGACTAGCGGACTACGAGCAGTACTTC. Its translation is CASSVGLADYEQYF.

The table lists this clone with a count of one. The chain joins TRBV19 to TRBJ2-7; D might be TRBD1 (6 bases). The CDR3 runs 14 residues. From germline, CDR1 is LNHDA and CDR2 SQIVND (reference sequence). V was trimmed by 4 bases and J by 6 bases, leaving 16 bases between them. CDR3 DNA: TGTGCCAGTAGTAACTGGGGCCAGACAGGCGAGCAGTACTTC. Translating it yields CASSNWGQTGEQYF.

The chain carries TRBV27 and TRBJ2-1, with 9 positions matching TRBD1. The CDR3 covers 15 residues. V dropped 5 bases and J dropped 6; count of bases not matched to a gene: 8. Germline loops: CDR1 MNHEY, CDR2 SMNVEV (reference sequence). The CDR3 sequence: CASSRDRVRGNEQFF. In nucleotides, the CDR3 is TGTGCCAGCAGTCGGGACAGGGTGAGGGGCAATGAGCAGTTCTTC.

The chain joins TRBV28 to TRBJ2-3, with 12 bases aligning to TRBD2. The CDR3 sequence is 14 residues long. V gave up 10 bases and J gave up 2 bases; unmatched junction bases: 4. Germline CDR1 reads MDHEN; CDR2 reads SYDVKM. The CDR3 DNA reads as TGTGCCACCGGACTAGCGGGGTACACAGATACGCAGTATTTT. Its protein is CATGLAGYTDTQYF.

The chain carries TRBV3-1 (or the pseudogene TRBV3-2) and TRBJ2-1, with D perhaps TRBD1 (6 bases). This CDR3 contains 16 residues. Germline CDR1 reads LGHDT; CDR2 reads YNNKEL (reference sequence). Trimming removed 5 bases at V and 6 bases at J, with 20 bases between. The CDR3 loop reads CASSAPAAGVANEQFF. The DNA for the CDR3 is TGTGCCAGCAGCGCCCCCGCGGCAGGGGTGGCCAATGAGCAGTTCTTC.

This clone is a singleton in its sample. CDR3 loop: CASGFLPKLAGLASYEQYF. The CDR3 coding sequence is TGCGCCAGCGGGTTCCTACCCAAACTAGCGGGTCTAGCATCCTACGAGCAGTACTTC. The chain employs TRBV5-1 and TRBJ2-7; 9 bases are a match to TRBD2. CDR3 length: 19 amino acids. The ends lost 7 bases at V and 1 base at J; junction bases unmatched: 21. Looked up from germline, CDR1 is SGHRS and CDR2 is YFSETQ.

This clone was counted between two and nine times. The V gene is TRBV29-1, the J gene TRBJ2-3; 7 bases fit TRBD2. Germline lookup yields CDR1 SQVTM and CDR2 ANQGSEA. V was pared by 4 bases and J by 2 bases, with 12 bases of the junction left unmatched. CDR3 size: 16 residues. CDR3 in DNA: TGCAGCGTTGTGGGGGGGATGAACCTAAACACAGATACGCAGTATTTT. This gives the protein CSVVGGMNLNTDTQYF.

The chain is built from TRBV2 and TRBJ1-1; D call uncertain. This CDR3 comprises 12 residues. The V end lost 6 bases, the J end lost 1 base, and 6 bases lay between the germline ends. Germline V gene sequence: CDR1 SNHLY, CDR2 FYNNEI. CDR3 bases: TGTGCCAGCAGCGTCGGGAACACTGAAGCTTTCTTT. It translates to CASSVGNTEAFF.

V is TRBV6-2 or TRBV6-3 and J is TRBJ1-2; 8 bases line up with TRBD1. CDR3 length: 14 residues. Unmatched junction bases numbered 6, after V lost 4 bases and J lost 5 bases. CDR1 is MNHEY, CDR2 SVGEGT, per germline. CDR3 amino acids: CASSSRTGTYGYTF. CDR3 DNA sequence: TGTGCCAGCAGTTCCCGGACAGGGACATATGGCTACACCTTC.

The gene calls are TRBV9 and TRBJ1-2; D might be TRBD1 (6 bases). This CDR3 is built from 13 residues. CDR1 and CDR2 (germline): SGDLS, YYNGEE. Trimming pared 5 bases from V and 1 base from J, leaving 9 bases between. In nucleotides, the CDR3 is TGTGCCAGCAGGCACAGGGATAACTATGGCTACACCTTC. It encodes CASRHRDNYGYTF.

The gene calls are TRBV6-4 and TRBJ1-6, with D uncertain. The germline V gene encodes CDR1 MRHNA and CDR2 SNTAGT. The V gene lost 0 bases and the J gene lost 10 bases, with 10 bases spanning the gap. The CDR3 consists of 14 residues. In DNA form, the CDR3 reads TGTGCCAGCAGTGACTCGTTCGGGGTATCACCCCTCCACTTT. Protein product: CASSDSFGVSPLHF.

The V and J genes are TRBV12-3 or TRBV12-4 and TRBJ1-2; TRBD1 might be the D (6 bases). The ends were cut back, 1 base at V and 7 bases at J, with 10 bases in the middle. The CDR3 runs 13 residues. CDR3: CASSLDTGSGYTF. The CDR3 DNA is TGTGCCAGCAGTTTAGACACAGGGTCTGGCTACACCTTC.

The chain couples TRBV7-6 to TRBJ2-7, with TRBD2 matching 7 bases. The V and J ends lost 5 bases and 3 bases, in that order; junction bases with no gene match: 16. The CDR3 sequence is 17 residues long. The V gene's germline CDR1 is SGHVS and CDR2 FNYEAQ. CDR3 in amino acids: CASSTNKTGTIHYEQYF. The CDR3, as DNA: TGTGCCAGCAGCACGAACAAGACCGGGACTATCCACTACGAGCAGTACTTC.

The chain uses TRBV5-1 and TRBJ2-2; D remains ambiguous. V was trimmed by 0 bases and J by 7 bases, leaving 10 bases between them. The CDR3 has 14 residues. CDR1 is SGHRS and CDR2 is YFSETQ in the germline V gene. CDR3 nucleotides: TGCGCCAGCAGCTTGGGACTGTTGGACGGGGAGCTGTTTTTT. It specifies CASSLGLLDGELFF.

The V gene is TRBV5-1, the J gene TRBJ1-1; tentatively, D is TRBD1 (5 bases). V was trimmed by 6 bases and J by 5 bases, leaving 8 bases between them. The CDR3 has 11 amino acids. Germline values: CDR1 SGHRS, CDR2 YFSETQ. CDR3 loop: CASMGGTEAFF. In DNA form, the CDR3 reads TGCGCCAGCATGGGGGGGACTGAAGCTTTCTTT.

The rearrangement links TRBV5-1 to TRBJ2-7, with D possibly being TRBD1 (6 bases). This CDR3 comprises 15 residues. The V gene's germline CDR1 is SGHRS and CDR2 YFSETQ. Trimming took off 4 bases at V and 0 bases at J, with 14 bases between the two ends. CDR3 DNA: TGCGCCAGCAGCGATGGCCCGGGACACTCCTACGAGCAGTACTTC. This codes for CASSDGPGHSYEQYF.

The chain is built from TRBV19 and TRBJ1-5; perhaps TRBD1 as D (6 bases). Germline V gene data show CDR1 as LNHDA and CDR2 as SQIVND (reference sequence). The CDR3 extends over 16 amino acids. The V end was cut by 2 bases, the J end by 4 bases, with 15 bases between. The DNA of the CDR3 is TGTGCCAGTAGTATACGGGACCCAGGGACAAATCAGCCCCAGCATTTT. As protein: CASSIRDPGTNQPQHF.

V and J are TRBV5-1 and TRBJ1-1, with TRBD1 identical over 10 bases. The CDR3 contains 19 residues. CDR1 and CDR2 (germline): SGHRS, YFSETQ. The trim removed 3 bases at V and 1 base at J, leaving 15 bases unmatched. The CDR3: CASSSSPGQGILRNTEAFF. CDR3 nucleotides: TGCGCCAGCAGCTCAAGTCCGGGACAGGGGATACTTAGGAACACTGAAGCTTTCTTT.

The chain joins TRBV6-5 to TRBJ1-2; 9 bases map to TRBD1. This CDR3 contains 13 residues. V lost 7 bases and J lost 7; bases outside the gene matches: 7. CDR1 is MNHEY, CDR2 SVGAGI, per germline. CDR3 nucleotides: TGTGCCAGCATTCAACAGGGGGCGCCTGGCTACACCTTC. Its protein product is CASIQQGAPGYTF.

This clone appeared a few times. One junction end does not reproduce the germline sequence, and a read error may be involved. The rearrangement joins TRBV5-1 to TRBJ2-7, with a weak D call TRBD2 (5 bases). The CDR3 has 14 residues. Per the germline V gene, CDR1 is SGHRS and CDR2 is YFSETQ. CDR3 residues: CASTLDGNSYEQYF. CDR3 DNA: TGCGCCAGCACCTTGGACGGGAACTCCTACGAGCAGTACTTC.

The CDR3 coding sequence is TGTGCCAGTAGACAGGGGGCGATTGCTAACTATGGCTACACCTTC. It translates to CASRQGAIANYGYTF. This chain uses TRBV19 with TRBJ1-2, with 9 nucleotides matching TRBD1. The trim removed 6 bases at V and 0 bases at J, leaving 5 bases unmatched. CDR1 and CDR2 (germline): LNHDA, SQIVND (reference sequence). The CDR3 is 15 amino acids.